The 29 T cell receptor beta chains presented below share a single source sample, sequenced in a study of T-cell memory formation after mild COVID-19. TCRdb recomputed calls from the 5' RACE reads with MiXCR, one row per CDR3 protein. The repertoire holds approximately 300,000 distinct CDR3 sequences, roughly 15% seen once, with roughly a fifth in the top ten. Source material: PBMCs or a T cell subset sorted from them (not recorded which). The receptors stem from a young man who had mild COVID-19 (a few samples of this study predate the infection). Cell type and time point are not known.

This clonotype was counted between two and nine times. This sequence joins TRBV10-3 and TRBJ2-3; perhaps D is TRBD1 or TRBD2 (5 bases each). The CDR3 has 17 residues. CDR1 is ENHRY and CDR2 is SYGVKD in the germline V gene. Trimming took 4 bases from V and 1 from J, leaving 18 bases between them. The chain's CDR3 is CAISVLNPGRGTDTQYF. For the CDR3, the DNA is TGTGCCATCAGTGTGTTAAACCCGGGACGGGGCACAGATACGCAGTATTTT.

The chain recombines TRBV29-1 with TRBJ2-4; D is possibly TRBD1 or TRBD2 (5 bases each). V lost 4 bases and J lost 8, with 24 bases in between. The CDR3 is made up of 16 amino acids. Germline CDR1 SQVTM, CDR2 ANQGSEA. In nucleotides, the CDR3 is TGCAGCGTTGCACGAGGGGTTAGGGGAGTAATAGACATTCAGTACTTC. Translated: CSVARGVRGVIDIQYF. Based on the CDR3 plus reference TRBV29-1 and TRBJ2-4, the full variable domain is SAVISQKPSRDICQRGTSLTIQCQVDSQVTMMFWYRQQPGQSLTLIATANQGSEATYESGFVIDKFPISRPNLTFSTLTVSNMSPEDSSIYLCSVARGVRGVIDIQYFGAGTRLSVL.

The chain uses TRBV28 and TRBJ2-7; 7 bases agree with TRBD1. Trimming removed 8 bases from V and 4 bases from J; junction bases left unmatched: 11. CDR1 is MDHEN, CDR2 SYDVKM, per germline. This CDR3 contains 14 residues. CDR3 DNA: TGTGCCAGCGCCCCGGGACAGTCGAGATACGAGCAGTACGTC. It translates to CASAPGQSRYEQYV.

This clonotype was found once. The chain links TRBV14 to TRBJ2-7; 9 bases align to TRBD1. The CDR3 spans 19 residues. Germline lookup yields CDR1 SGHDN and CDR2 FVKESK. The trim removed 0 bases at V and 2 bases at J, leaving 14 bases unmatched. CDR3 nucleotides: TGTGCCAGCAGCCAAGATGGCAGCACCGGGACAGGGATGACCTACGAGCAGTACGTC. Residues: CASSQDGSTGTGMTYEQYV.

This clonotype was counted a few times. The gene calls are TRBV12-3 or TRBV12-4 and TRBJ2-3, with D unclear. With 3 bases removed from V and 6 bases from J, the gap between germline ends came to 10 bases. This CDR3 is built from 13 residues. Written as DNA, the CDR3 is TGTGCCAGCAGTTTCAATCTGGGGGATACGCAGTATTTT. Translating it yields CASSFNLGDTQYF.

This rearrangement joins TRBV5-1 to TRBJ2-7; 8 nucleotides match TRBD1. Germline trimming cut 4 bases from V and 0 bases from J; bases unmatched to any gene: 3. Germline V CDR1 and CDR2: SGHRS, YFSETQ. The CDR3 runs 14 residues. The DNA of the CDR3 is TGCGCCAGCAGCGGAGGACAGGGCTCCTACGAGCAGTACTTC. This encodes CASSGGQGSYEQYF.

The chain has TRBV5-1 and TRBJ2-1; 9 bases match TRBD1. This CDR3 contains 17 residues. V gave up 1 base and J gave up 6 bases; unmatched junction bases: 11. Germline assignment: CDR1 SGHRS and CDR2 YFSETQ. CDR3 amino acids: CASSLNPPGQGFNEQFF. CDR3 DNA sequence: TGCGCCAGCAGCTTGAACCCACCGGGACAGGGATTCAATGAGCAGTTCTTC.

This clonotype has more than one count but fewer than ten. V gene TRBV7-9 combines with J gene TRBJ1-5; 12 nucleotides line up with TRBD1. Germline values: CDR1 SEHNR, CDR2 FQNEAQ (reference sequence). The length of the CDR3 is 17 residues. The junction had 7 bases not matched to a gene; V was cut back by 5 bases and J by 2 bases. The CDR3 DNA sequence: TGTGCCAGCAGCGGGGGACAGGGGGCGGGAGGCAATCAGCCCCAGCATTTT. It specifies CASSGGQGAGGNQPQHF.

This clonotype appeared a few times. The CDR3 loop reads CASSFVRSNSPLHF. CDR3 DNA sequence: TGTGCCAGCAGCTTTGTAAGGAGTAATTCACCCCTCCACTTT. The chain combines TRBV7-9 with TRBJ1-6; no definite D call. The CDR3 has 14 amino acids. Trimming cost V 3 bases and J 6 bases, with 9 bases left between them. Germline values: CDR1 SEHNR, CDR2 FQNEAQ (reference sequence).

This clonotype was counted a few times. V gene TRBV24-1 combines with J gene TRBJ2-2, with D perhaps matching TRBD1 or TRBD2 (5 bases each). V was pared by 3 bases and J by 0 bases, with 10 bases between. This CDR3 has 16 amino acids. Germline assignment: CDR1 KGHDR and CDR2 SFDVKD. In DNA form, the CDR3 reads TGTGCCACCAGTGATACCGGGACGGCGAACACCGGGGAGCTGTTTTTT. The encoded protein is CATSDTGTANTGELFF.

The chain uses TRBV4-2 and TRBJ2-7; maybe TRBD1 (6 bases). Per germline, CDR1 LGHNA and CDR2 YNFKEQ. Trimming removed 2 bases from V and 0 bases from J, with 14 bases in between. This CDR3 contains 16 residues. The DNA for the CDR3 is TGTGCCAGCAGCCAATACCGGACAGTTCTCTCCTACGAGCAGTACTTC. Translating gives CASSQYRTVLSYEQYF.

V is TRBV2 and J is TRBJ2-1; no definite D call. Trimming took 7 bases from V and 2 from J, leaving 9 bases between them. The germline CDR1 and CDR2 sequences are SNHLY and FYNNEI. This CDR3 spans 13 amino acids. Written as DNA, the CDR3 is TGTGCCAGCATGACGGCCCCCTACAATGAGCAGTTCTTC. Encoded protein: CASMTAPYNEQFF.

The chain is built from TRBV21-1 and TRBJ2-7; the table's D call of TRBD1 was not tested on the DNA. TRBV21-1 is classified as a pseudogene. The CDR3 has 16 amino acids. CDR3: CASSNRERGSSYEQYV. DNA of the CDR3: TGTGCCAGCAGCAACCGGGAGCGGGGGAGCTCCTACGAGCAGTACGTC.

A few counts support this clonotype. The chain combines TRBV27 with TRBJ2-5, with a tentative D call TRBD1 (6 bases). Between the trimmed V and J ends, which lost 4 bases and 3 bases, there was a span of 12 bases. Germline V gene data show CDR1 as MNHEY and CDR2 as SMNVEV (reference sequence). The CDR3 has 14 residues. CDR3 coding DNA: TGTGCCAGCAGTTCCTACAACAGGGAAGAGACCCAGTACTTC. Amino acid sequence: CASSSYNREETQYF.

A few counts support this clonotype. This chain joins TRBV7-8 and TRBJ1-5; D gene ambiguous. The CDR3 spans 14 residues. The V gene's germline CDR1 is SGHVS and CDR2 FQNEAQ. The germline V and J ends were trimmed by 2 bases and 5 bases, with 10 bases remaining between them. The CDR3 protein is CASSLNSYDQPQHF. The CDR3 nucleotides read TGTGCCAGCAGCTTAAATAGTTATGATCAGCCCCAGCATTTT. The full variable domain, its missing parts supplied by reference TRBV7-8 and TRBJ1-5, is GAGVSQSPRYKVAKRGQDVALRCDPISGHVSLFWYQQALGQGPEFLTYFQNEAQLDKSGLPSDRFFAERPEGSVSTLKIQRTQQEDSAVYLCASSLNSYDQPQHFGDGTRLSIL.

In its sample, this clonotype was seen a few times. V is TRBV4-2 and J is TRBJ2-3, with D perhaps TRBD1 (5 bases). The CDR3 contains 15 residues. Between the trimmed V and J ends, which lost 1 base and 9 bases, there was a span of 17 bases. Germline assignment: CDR1 LGHNA and CDR2 YNFKEQ. This CDR3 is CASSQGGTLGNTQYF. DNA of the CDR3: TGTGCCAGCAGCCAAGGGGGCACTCTAGGGAACACGCAGTATTTT.

This clonotype was detected only a few times. The chain carries TRBV5-6 and TRBJ2-3; the match to TRBD2 covers 9 bases. The CDR3 has 16 amino acids. V shed 3 bases and J 4 bases; nucleotides not matched to a gene: 9. CDR1 SGHDT and CDR2 YYEEEE come from the germline V gene. Written as DNA, the CDR3 is TGTGCCAGCAGCTCACTCGGGGGCGGGGGGGCAGATACGCAGTATTTT. The encoded protein is CASSSLGGGGADTQYF.

The chain couples TRBV21-1 to TRBJ2-2; the table gives TRBD2 as D, unverified against the DNA. TRBV21-1 is a pseudogene locus. This CDR3 is built from 14 residues. The CDR3 is CASSTQGASGELFF. The CDR3 nucleotides read TGTGCCAGCAGCACCCAGGGAGCTAGCGGGGAGCTGTTTTTT.

The chain couples TRBV7-3 to TRBJ2-5; 12 nucleotides match TRBD2. With V trimmed by 6 bases and J by 2 bases, 4 bases remained unmatched. The germline V gene has CDR1 SGHTA and CDR2 FQGTGA. The CDR3 is 15 residues long. The CDR3 spells CASSRTSGAQETQYF. The CDR3 region has the DNA TGTGCCAGCAGTCGGACTAGCGGGGCTCAAGAGACCCAGTACTTC.

The sample holds a few counts of this clonotype. The chain recombines TRBV10-3 with TRBJ1-1, with unresolved D. Trimming cost V 0 bases and J 8 bases, with 16 bases left between them. The CDR3 covers 15 residues. From germline, CDR1 is ENHRY and CDR2 SYGVKD. The CDR3 protein is CAISESMEHPKEAFF. The CDR3 DNA follows: TGTGCCATCAGTGAGTCGATGGAGCACCCTAAAGAAGCTTTCTTT.

The CDR3 nucleotides are TGCGCCAGCAAAGGAGACCAGGGTTACGAGCAGTACTTC. This translates into CASKGDQGYEQYF. V gene TRBV10-2 combines with J gene TRBJ2-7, with D perhaps matching TRBD1 (5 bases). Germline assignment: CDR1 WSHSY and CDR2 SAAADI. The CDR3 length is 13 residues. Between the trimmed V and J ends, which lost 7 bases and 4 bases, there was a span of 14 bases.

This clonotype showed up just a few times. The chain couples TRBV4-2 to TRBJ1-6, with TRBD1 identical over 8 bases. V lost 1 base to trimming and J lost 6 bases; unmatched junction nucleotides: 8. The CDR3 loop spans 17 amino acids. Germline CDR1 and CDR2: LGHNA and YNFKEQ. CDR3 sequence: CASSQAQGAGRNSPLHF. The CDR3 DNA follows: TGTGCCAGCAGCCAAGCCCAGGGGGCTGGTCGTAATTCACCCCTCCACTTT.

This clonotype was counted between two and nine times. V is TRBV5-1 and J is TRBJ2-1; 8 bases agree with TRBD2. Losses at the gene ends were 4 bases for V and 8 bases for J; bases not matched to a gene: 11. Germline V gene data show CDR1 as SGHRS and CDR2 as YFSETQ. The CDR3 spans 15 residues. CDR3 loop: CASSDGGDASDEQFF. The CDR3 DNA reads TGCGCCAGCAGCGACGGGGGGGACGCGAGCGATGAGCAGTTCTTC.

This clonotype was counted many times. The chain has TRBV28 and TRBJ2-3; 7 positions agree with TRBD2. The germline CDR1 and CDR2 sequences are MDHEN and SYDVKM. This CDR3 region has 15 residues. J lost 5 bases, V lost 3 bases, and 8 bases had no gene match. The CDR3 region has the DNA TGTGCCAGCAGTTTCGGCGCGGGGGTTCAAGATACGCAGTATTTT. Amino acid sequence: CASSFGAGVQDTQYF. The full variable domain, completed using reference TRBV28 and TRBJ2-3, is DVKVTQSSRYLVKRTGEKVFLECVQDMDHENMFWYRQDPGLGLRLIYFSYDVKMKEKGDIPEGYSVSREKKERFSLILESASTNQTSMYLCASSFGAGVQDTQYFGPGTRLTVL.

The sample holds a few counts of this clonotype. The chain uses TRBV7-2 and TRBJ2-3, with 8 positions matching TRBD1. From germline, CDR1 is SGHTA and CDR2 FQGNSA. The CDR3 is made up of 13 amino acids. The V segment lost 5 bases and the J segment 11 bases; nucleotides outside the gene matches: 9. The CDR3 nucleotides read TGTGCCAGCAGCGATCGACAGGGGAGTATGCAGTATTTT. Residues: CASSDRQGSMQYF.

This clonotype was observed a handful of times. The rearrangement joins TRBV9 to TRBJ1-2; no reliable D call. From germline, CDR1 is SGDLS and CDR2 YYNGEE. This CDR3 has 11 residues. V gave up 3 bases and J gave up 0 bases, with 0 bases separating them. For the CDR3, the DNA is TGTGCCAGCAGCGCTAACTATGGCTACACCTTC. Residues: CASSANYGYTF.

The chain links TRBV5-1 to TRBJ2-5; D remains unclear. The CDR3 extends over 15 amino acids. The germline CDR1 and CDR2 sequences are SGHRS and YFSETQ. The V gene lost 2 bases and the J gene lost 4 bases, with 15 bases spanning the gap. The CDR3 DNA follows: TGCGCCAGCAGCTTCTACCCAGGTCTCTCAGAGACCCAGTACTTC. As protein: CASSFYPGLSETQYF.

This clonotype was seen a handful of times. The chain couples TRBV7-2 to TRBJ2-1; 7 bases line up with TRBD2. With V trimmed by 7 bases and J by 7 bases, 10 bases remained unmatched. This CDR3 is built from 14 residues. CDR1 and CDR2 from the germline V gene are SGHTA and FQGNSA. The CDR3 DNA reads TGTGCCAGCACCTCCCCGGGGGGAAGAAATGAGCAGTTCTTC. Amino acids: CASTSPGGRNEQFF.

This chain uses TRBV20-1 with TRBJ2-5; a possible D gene is TRBD2 (6 bases). The germline gives CDR1 DFQATT, CDR2 SNEGSKA (reference sequence). The V gene lost 0 bases and the J gene lost 1 base, with 15 bases spanning the gap. The length of the CDR3 is 16 residues. The CDR3 region has the DNA TGCAGTGCTAGAGATCCCCAGGACTACTTCCAAGAGACCCAGTACTTC. Its translation: CSARDPQDYFQETQYF.